The next 22 T cell receptor beta chains were all read from a single sample in a study of T cell responses to AZD1222 COVID-19 vaccine. TCRdb's table, derived via immunoSEQ multiplex PCR, lists solely in-frame clones and lacks some. The table records 130,000 or so clones, more than 85% of them present only once. This material consisted of peripheral blood, taken 28 days after the second AZD1222 dose. The receptors shown here come from an adult who received the AZD1222 COVID-19 vaccine.

The chain employs TRBV12-2 and TRBJ2-1; the table's D gene call, TRBD2, was not cross checked with the DNA. TRBV12-2 corresponds to a pseudogene. This CDR3 contains 18 residues. The CDR3 loop reads CASRLLGTSGRMRNEQFF. CDR3 bases: TGTGCAAGTCGCCTCCTCGGGACTAGCGGGAGAATGAGGAATGAGCAGTTCTTC.

On this clone itself: The sample carries other DNA sequences with the same CDR3. The chain links TRBV7-3 to TRBJ1-1, with D possibly being TRBD1 (6 bases). CDR1 and CDR2 from the germline V gene are SGHTA and FQGTGA. Trimming removed 4 bases at V and 3 bases at J, with 9 bases between. This CDR3 is built from 13 residues. CDR3 in DNA: TGTGCCAGCAGCTCACAGGGAGACACTGAAGCTTTCTTT. Translating it yields CASSSQGDTEAFF.

The chain links TRBV5-1 to TRBJ2-1; 11 nucleotides agree with TRBD2. This CDR3 spans 13 amino acids. CDR1 and CDR2 from the germline V gene are SGHRS and YFSETQ. The junction had 0 bases not matched to a gene; V was cut back by 3 bases and J by 7 bases. The CDR3 DNA reads TGCGCCAGCAGCTCTAGCGGGAGGAATGAGCAGTTCTTC. Its protein is CASSSSGRNEQFF.

The J gene is TRBJ2-4, the V gene TRBV19, with 7 bases matching TRBD2. The germline V gene has CDR1 LNHDA and CDR2 SQIVND (reference sequence). J gave up 8 bases and V 5 bases, and 12 bases lay outside the gene matches. The CDR3 is 15 residues long. CDR3 DNA sequence: TGTGCCAGTAGTTGGGCTAGCGGACCCCATGACATTCAGTACTTC. Protein: CASSWASGPHDIQYF.

This chain links TRBV5-4 with TRBJ1-2; tentatively, D is TRBD1 (5 bases). Trimming stripped 3 bases from V and 8 bases from J, with 14 bases between. CDR3 size: 13 residues. The germline CDR1 and CDR2 sequences are SGHNT and YYREEE (reference sequence). CDR3 sequence: CASSYQGGRGYTF. The CDR3 DNA reads TGTGCCAGCAGCTACCAGGGTGGTAGAGGCTACACCTTC.

V gene TRBV6-5 combines with J gene TRBJ1-4; 9 positions agree with TRBD1. Per germline, CDR1 MNHEY and CDR2 SVGAGI. J was trimmed by 7 bases and V by 1 base; bases with no gene match: 4. The CDR3 has 15 residues. Here the CDR3 reads CASSYLQGAGEKLFF. In DNA, the CDR3 is TGTGCCAGCAGTTACTTACAGGGGGCGGGTGAAAAACTGTTTTTT.

This CDR3 reads CASSLIAGSGNTIYF. CDR3 sequence (DNA): TGCGCCAGCAGCTTGATAGCCGGCTCTGGAAACACCATATATTTT. The rearrangement uses TRBV5-1 and TRBJ1-3; D unresolved. The CDR3 sequence is 15 residues long. Germline V gives CDR1 SGHRS, CDR2 YFSETQ. V was cut by 1 base and J by 0 bases, with 8 bases left in between.

The rearrangement joins TRBV7-8 to TRBJ1-5; D gene unclear. The CDR3 loop spans 14 amino acids. The V gene's germline CDR1 is SGHVS and CDR2 FQNEAQ. V lost 1 base and J lost 1, with 5 bases in between. The CDR3 DNA follows: TGTGCCAGCAGCTTAGGGAGAAGCAATCAGCCCCAGCATTTT. Protein: CASSLGRSNQPQHF.

The gene calls are TRBV10-3 and TRBJ2-2; 7 bases are a match to TRBD1. Germline CDR1 and CDR2: ENHRY and SYGVKD. The CDR3 has 17 amino acids. Trimming cost V 3 bases and J 4 bases; bases outside gene matches: 11. CDR3 residues: CAISDKQGMGATGELFF. For the CDR3, the DNA is TGTGCCATCAGTGATAAACAGGGGATGGGTGCCACCGGGGAGCTGTTTTTT.

The chain combines TRBV7-3 with TRBJ2-1, with 14 bases lining up with TRBD2. This CDR3 has 18 amino acids. The germline V gene encodes CDR1 SGHTA and CDR2 FQGTGA. The junction had 9 bases not matched to a gene; V was cut back by 6 bases and J by 2 bases. CDR3 coding DNA: TGTGCCAGCAGTCGCGGAGGGACTAGCGGGAGACCCTACAATGAGCAGTTCTTC. Its protein product is CASSRGGTSGRPYNEQFF.

The chain recombines TRBV3-1 (or the pseudogene TRBV3-2) with TRBJ1-2; no reliable D call. The CDR3 spans 14 residues. The germline CDR1 and CDR2 sequences are LGHDT and YNNKEL (reference sequence). The V end lost 1 base, the J end lost 8 bases, and 14 bases lay between the germline ends. The CDR3 nucleotides are TGTGCCAGCAGCCAAGGGGCTAGGGCCGAAGGCTACACCTTC. Translated: CASSQGARAEGYTF.

The chain recombines TRBV7-9 with TRBJ1-2, with D perhaps matching TRBD1 (6 bases). CDR1 is SEHNR, CDR2 FQNEAQ, per germline (reference sequence). The V end lost 7 bases, the J end lost 4 bases, and 25 bases lay between the germline ends. This CDR3 contains 17 residues. The CDR3 loop reads CASTPRTFGQISYGYTF. The CDR3 DNA reads TGTGCCAGCACCCCCCGCACCTTTGGACAGATCTCCTATGGCTACACCTTC.

The chain joins TRBV11-1 to TRBJ1-6; 8 bases align to TRBD1. The junction had 5 bases not matched to a gene; V was cut back by 5 bases and J by 5 bases. The germline V gene encodes CDR1 SGHAT and CDR2 FQDESV (reference sequence). The CDR3 has 15 amino acids. Written as DNA, the CDR3 is TGTGCCAGCAGCCTACACAGGGGGGATAATTCACCCCTCCACTTT. Its protein is CASSLHRGDNSPLHF.

The gene calls are TRBV4-1 and TRBJ2-7, with 8 bases fitting TRBD2. V trimming: 8 bases; J trimming: 7 bases; junction bases outside the gene matches: 19. This CDR3 is built from 16 residues. Germline CDR1 and CDR2: MGHRA and YSYEKL. The CDR3 DNA reads TGCGCCAGCCACTTAGTGGCGGGGGGTGGGCTTGGAGAGCAGTACGTC. It is translated as CASHLVAGGGLGEQYV.

V and J are TRBV2 and TRBJ1-5; 7 bases are a match to TRBD1. The CDR3 length is 13 residues. The V segment lost 5 bases and the J segment 8 bases; nucleotides outside the gene matches: 6. Germline CDR1 SNHLY, CDR2 FYNNEI. The CDR3 nucleotides read TGTGCCAGCAGTAACAGGGGTCGGGAGCCCCAGCATTTT. This encodes CASSNRGREPQHF.

V and J are TRBV7-8 and TRBJ1-5; D gene unclear. This CDR3 is built from 15 residues. Per germline, CDR1 SGHVS and CDR2 FQNEAQ. Trimming stripped 1 base from V and 0 bases from J, with 7 bases between. In nucleotides, the CDR3 is TGTGCCAGCAGCTTAGAGGCCAATAGCAATCAGCCCCAGCATTTT. Its translation: CASSLEANSNQPQHF.

This chain uses TRBV5-1 with TRBJ2-1; 7 bases agree with TRBD1. Looked up from germline, CDR1 is SGHRS and CDR2 is YFSETQ. The length of the CDR3 is 15 residues. The V segment lost 0 bases and the J segment 9 bases; nucleotides outside the gene matches: 9. The CDR3 sequence is CASSLGQGSFLEQFF. The CDR3 nucleotides read TGCGCCAGCAGCTTGGGACAGGGAAGCTTCCTTGAGCAGTTCTTC. Full variable domain (outside the CDR3, taken from reference TRBV5-1 and TRBJ2-1): KAGVTQTPRYLIKTRGQQVTLSCSPISGHRSVSWYQQTPGQGLQFLFEYFSETQRNKGNFPGRFSGRQFSNSRSEMNVSTLELGDSALYLCASSLGQGSFLEQFFGPGTRLTVL.

The V call is TRBV19, the J call TRBJ1-1; 9 nucleotides match TRBD1. There are 15 residues in the CDR3. V was pared by 5 bases and J by 1 base, with 5 bases of the junction left unmatched. The germline V gene encodes CDR1 LNHDA and CDR2 SQIVND (reference sequence). The CDR3 DNA reads as TGTGCCAGTAGTGAGGGGACAGGGAAGAACACTGAAGCTTTCTTT. As protein: CASSEGTGKNTEAFF. The entire variable domain, with the rest obtained from reference TRBV19 and TRBJ1-1, is as follows: DGGITQSPKYLFRKEGQNVTLSCEQNLNHDAMYWYRQDPGQGLRLIYYSQIVNDFQKGDIAEGYSVSREKKESFPLTVTSAQKNPTAFYLCASSEGTGKNTEAFFGQGTRLTVV.

This chain uses TRBV3-1 (or the pseudogene TRBV3-2) with TRBJ2-1; 10 bases are a match to TRBD2. Per the germline V gene, CDR1 is LGHDT and CDR2 is YNNKEL (reference sequence). This CDR3 spans 14 amino acids. Losses at the gene ends were 2 bases for V and 6 bases for J; bases not matched to a gene: 1. The DNA of the CDR3 is TGTGCCAGCAGCCAAAGACTAGCGGGCAATGAGCAGTTCTTC. It is translated as CASSQRLAGNEQFF.

This clone was picked up one time. This sequence joins TRBV3-1 (or the pseudogene TRBV3-2) and TRBJ2-1, with 10 nucleotides matching TRBD2. With V trimmed by 0 bases and J by 5 bases, 13 bases remained unmatched. This CDR3 comprises 19 residues. From germline, CDR1 is LGHDT and CDR2 YNNKEL (reference sequence). The CDR3 is CASSQDRQLAGVRDNEQFF. As DNA, the CDR3 is TGTGCCAGCAGCCAAGACCGACAGCTAGCGGGAGTCAGGGACAATGAGCAGTTCTTC.

V and J are TRBV2 and TRBJ2-3; D is perhaps TRBD1 (6 bases). This CDR3 comprises 14 residues. Germline lookup yields CDR1 SNHLY and CDR2 FYNNEI. For the CDR3, the DNA is TGTGCAGCAGAGGAGACAGGAAACACAGATACGCAGTATTTT. This gives the protein CAAEETGNTDTQYF.

This rearrangement joins TRBV7-9 to TRBJ2-7; weak D call: TRBD2 (6 bases). Germline CDR1 and CDR2: SEHNR and FQNEAQ (reference sequence). Deletions cut 1 base from V and 0 bases from J, with 16 bases between. The CDR3 has 17 residues. DNA for the CDR3: TGTGCCAGCAGCTTAGGGGTTGGAGGGACCGACTCCTACGAGCAGTACTTC. This translates into CASSLGVGGTDSYEQYF.